This entry describes one T cell receptor (beta chain). The data were obtained in a study of CD8 T cells in Susac syndrome. An input of roughly 0.45 to 1 ug of RNA was subjected to reverse transcription using random hexamers. Each CDR3 protein gets one entry after TCRdb re-called the immunoSEQ multiplex PCR reads with MiXCR. Here the sample spans under 55,000 distinct CDR3 sequences, 90% to 95% being singletons. V shed 5 bases and J shed 2 bases, with 10 bases lying between them. From germline, CDR1 is MNHEY and CDR2 SVGAGI. The CDR3 sequence is 13 residues long. The origin of this receptor is a human donor with multiple sclerosis. Sequenced material: CD8+ T cells from PBMCs. V gene TRBV6-5 combines with J gene TRBJ2-7, with unresolved D. CDR3 DNA sequence: TGTGCCAGCAGTGCTAGTGTAGCCTACGAGCAGTACTTC. Translating it yields CASSASVAYEQYF.